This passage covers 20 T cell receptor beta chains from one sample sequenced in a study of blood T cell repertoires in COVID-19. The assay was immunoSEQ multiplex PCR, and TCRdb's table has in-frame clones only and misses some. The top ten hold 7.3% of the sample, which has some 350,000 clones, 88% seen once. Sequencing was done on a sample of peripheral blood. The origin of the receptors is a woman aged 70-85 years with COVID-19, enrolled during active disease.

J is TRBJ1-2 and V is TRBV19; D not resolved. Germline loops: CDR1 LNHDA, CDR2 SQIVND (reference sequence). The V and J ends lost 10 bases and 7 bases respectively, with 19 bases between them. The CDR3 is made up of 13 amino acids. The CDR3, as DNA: TGTGCCATTGAAAGTCCTTCATCGGGTGGCTACACCTTC. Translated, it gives CAIESPSSGGYTF.

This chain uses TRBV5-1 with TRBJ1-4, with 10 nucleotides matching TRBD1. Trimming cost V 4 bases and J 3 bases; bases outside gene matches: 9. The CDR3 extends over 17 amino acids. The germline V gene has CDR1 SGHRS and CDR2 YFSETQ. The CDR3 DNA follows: TGCGCCAGCAGCCCGACAGGGGGCGCGGGATCTAATGAAAAACTGTTTTTT. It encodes CASSPTGGAGSNEKLFF.

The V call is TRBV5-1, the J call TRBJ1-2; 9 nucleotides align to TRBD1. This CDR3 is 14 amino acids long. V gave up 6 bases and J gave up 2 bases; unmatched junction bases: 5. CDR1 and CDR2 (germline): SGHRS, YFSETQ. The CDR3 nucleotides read TGCGCCAGCAAGGAGGACAGGGGAAACTATGGCTACACCTTC. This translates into CASKEDRGNYGYTF.

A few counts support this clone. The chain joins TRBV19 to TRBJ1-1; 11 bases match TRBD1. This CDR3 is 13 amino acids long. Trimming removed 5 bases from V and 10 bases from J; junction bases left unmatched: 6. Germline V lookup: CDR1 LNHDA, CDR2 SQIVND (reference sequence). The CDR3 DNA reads TGTGCCAGTAGTTGGGGACAGGGGGTAAGAGCTTTCTTT. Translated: CASSWGQGVRAFF.

The CDR3 coding sequence is TGTGCCAGCAGTGACAAAGGCCTATCACCCCTCCACTTT. Its translation is CASSDKGLSPLHF. The J gene is TRBJ1-6, the V gene TRBV12-3 or TRBV12-4; D unclear. The length of the CDR3 is 13 residues. Trimming stripped 5 bases from V and 10 bases from J, with 12 bases between.

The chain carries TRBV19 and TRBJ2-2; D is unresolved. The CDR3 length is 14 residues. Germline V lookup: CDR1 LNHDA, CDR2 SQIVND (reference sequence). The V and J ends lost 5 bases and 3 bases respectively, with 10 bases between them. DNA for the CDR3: TGTGCCAGTAGTGGGCGCTGGGACACCGGGGAGCTGTTTTTT. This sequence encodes CASSGRWDTGELFF.

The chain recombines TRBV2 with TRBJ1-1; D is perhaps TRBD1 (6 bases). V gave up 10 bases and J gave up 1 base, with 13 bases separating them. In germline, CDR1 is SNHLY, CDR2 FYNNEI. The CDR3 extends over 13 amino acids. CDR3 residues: CATAGRGNTEAFF. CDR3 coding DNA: TGTGCCACCGCGGGCAGGGGGAACACTGAAGCTTTCTTT.

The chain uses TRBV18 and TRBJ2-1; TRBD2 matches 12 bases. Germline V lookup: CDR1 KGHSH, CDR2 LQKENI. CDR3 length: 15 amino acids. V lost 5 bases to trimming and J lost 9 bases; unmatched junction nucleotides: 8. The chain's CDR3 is CASSTTSGGRIEQFF. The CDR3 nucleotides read TGTGCCAGCTCAACCACTAGCGGGGGGAGGATTGAGCAGTTCTTC.

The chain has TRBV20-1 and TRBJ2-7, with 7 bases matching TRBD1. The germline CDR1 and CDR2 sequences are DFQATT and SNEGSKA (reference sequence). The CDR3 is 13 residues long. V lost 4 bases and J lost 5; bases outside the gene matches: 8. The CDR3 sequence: CSATDRVTHEQYF. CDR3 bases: TGCAGTGCTACTGACAGGGTAACCCACGAGCAGTACTTC.

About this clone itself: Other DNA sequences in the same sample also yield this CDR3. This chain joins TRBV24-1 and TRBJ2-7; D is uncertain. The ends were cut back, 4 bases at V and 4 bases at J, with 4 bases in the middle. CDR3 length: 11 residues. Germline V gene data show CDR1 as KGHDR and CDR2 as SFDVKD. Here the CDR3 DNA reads TGTGCCACCAGTGACGGGTACGAGCAGTACTTC. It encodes CATSDGYEQYF.

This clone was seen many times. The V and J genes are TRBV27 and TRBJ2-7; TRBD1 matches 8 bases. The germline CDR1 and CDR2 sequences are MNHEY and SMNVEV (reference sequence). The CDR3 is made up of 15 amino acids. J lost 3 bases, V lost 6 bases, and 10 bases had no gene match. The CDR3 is CASSPRTGTHYEQYF. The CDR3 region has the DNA TGTGCCAGCAGCCCTAGGACAGGGACGCACTACGAGCAGTACTTC.

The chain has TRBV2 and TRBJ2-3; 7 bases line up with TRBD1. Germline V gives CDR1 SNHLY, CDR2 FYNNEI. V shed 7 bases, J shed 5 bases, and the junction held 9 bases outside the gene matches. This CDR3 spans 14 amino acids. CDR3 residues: CASTLTGREDTQYF. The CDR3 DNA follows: TGTGCCAGCACCTTGACAGGGAGAGAAGATACGCAGTATTTT.

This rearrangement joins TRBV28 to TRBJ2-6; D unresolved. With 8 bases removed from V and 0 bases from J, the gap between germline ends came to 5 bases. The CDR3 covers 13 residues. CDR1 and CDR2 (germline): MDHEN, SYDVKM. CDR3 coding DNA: TGTGCCAGCGTCCGCTCTGGGGCCAACGTCCTGACTTTC. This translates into CASVRSGANVLTF.

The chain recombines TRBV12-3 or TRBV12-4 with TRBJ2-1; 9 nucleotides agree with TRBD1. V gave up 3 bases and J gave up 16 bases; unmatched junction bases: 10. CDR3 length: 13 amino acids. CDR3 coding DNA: TGTGCCAGCAGTTTTGCCGGGACAGGGTCAGATTTCTTC. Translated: CASSFAGTGSDFF.

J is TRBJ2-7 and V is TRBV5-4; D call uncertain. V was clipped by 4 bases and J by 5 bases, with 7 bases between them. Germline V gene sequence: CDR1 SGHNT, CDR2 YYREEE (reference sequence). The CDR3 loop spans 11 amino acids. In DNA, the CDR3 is TGTGCCAGCAGCCTTATAGACGAGCAGTACTTC. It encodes CASSLIDEQYF. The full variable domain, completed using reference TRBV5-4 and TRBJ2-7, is ETGVTQSPTHLIKTRGQQVTLRCSSQSGHNTVSWYQQALGQGPQFIFQYYREEENGRGNFPPRFSGLQFPNYSSELNVNALELDDSALYLCASSLIDEQYFGPGTRLTVT.

In DNA, the CDR3 is TGTGCCAGCAGTTTCGCGAAAAATCAGCCCCAGCATTTT. It is translated as CASSFAKNQPQHF. The gene calls are TRBV6-5 and TRBJ1-5; D unresolved. Trimming removed 4 bases at V and 4 bases at J, with 8 bases between. The germline V gene encodes CDR1 MNHEY and CDR2 SVGAGI. The CDR3 runs 13 residues.

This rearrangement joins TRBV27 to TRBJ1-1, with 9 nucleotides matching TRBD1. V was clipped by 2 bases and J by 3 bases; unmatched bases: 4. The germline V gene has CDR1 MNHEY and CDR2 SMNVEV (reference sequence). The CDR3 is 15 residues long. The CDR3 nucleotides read TGTGCCAGCAGTTTACCGGGACAGGGCTACACTGAAGCTTTCTTT. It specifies CASSLPGQGYTEAFF.

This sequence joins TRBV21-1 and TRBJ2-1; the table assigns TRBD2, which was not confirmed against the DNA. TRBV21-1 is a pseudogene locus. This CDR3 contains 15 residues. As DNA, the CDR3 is TGTGCCAGCAGCAAAGGACCCCTCGGGAACAATGAGCAGTTCTTC. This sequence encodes CASSKGPLGNNEQFF.

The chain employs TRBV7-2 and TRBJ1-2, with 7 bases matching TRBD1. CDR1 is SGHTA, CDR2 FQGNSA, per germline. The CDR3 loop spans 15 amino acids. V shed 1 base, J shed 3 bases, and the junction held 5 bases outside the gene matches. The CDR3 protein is CASSLDRGRDYGYTF. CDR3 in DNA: TGTGCCAGCAGCTTAGACAGGGGAAGGGACTATGGCTACACCTTC.

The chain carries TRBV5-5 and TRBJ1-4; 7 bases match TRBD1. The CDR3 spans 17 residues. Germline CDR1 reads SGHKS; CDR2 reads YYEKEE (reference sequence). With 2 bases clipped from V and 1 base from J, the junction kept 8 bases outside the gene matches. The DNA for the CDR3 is TGTGCCAGCAGCTTCCTTTATAGACAGGGAACTAATGAAAAACTGTTTTTT. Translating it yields CASSFLYRQGTNEKLFF.